Listed below are T cell receptor beta chains from one sample, sequenced in a study of neurological immune-mediated disorders. A single record per CDR3 protein comes from TCRdb applying MiXCR to the 5' RACE reads. The table has under 25,000 distinct CDR3 sequences, roughly 2.5% seen once; the top ten hold 4.5% to 7%. What was sequenced was PBMCs. Receptor source: a woman aged 18-35 years with multiple sclerosis. The CDR3 runs from the conserved cysteine through the conserved F or W. D genes are given only for firm matches. Size tells how often a clone was seen (once, few, many) or the class of an expanded clone, and some rows leave it out.

CDR3aa,CDR3nt,abundance,v_gene,d_gene,j_gene
CSARARTGGNHNEQFF,TGCAGTGCTAGAGCGCGCACAGGGGGCAACCACAATGAGCAGTTCTTC,many,TRBV20-1,TRBD1,TRBJ2-1
CASSLRTDTQYF,TGTGCCAGCAGCTTACGCACAGATACGCAGTATTTT,many,TRBV7-2,.,TRBJ2-3
CSAPVGGSYGYTF,TGCAGTGCTCCTGTAGGCGGGAGCTATGGCTACACCTTC,medium-sized,TRBV20-1,.,TRBJ1-2
CASSLNRAGGAYEQYF,TGTGCCAGCAGCTTGAACAGGGCTGGAGGGGCCTACGAGCAGTACTTC,many,TRBV5-4,.,TRBJ2-7
CASFRGRGLETQYF,TGTGCCAGCTTCCGGGGAAGGGGGTTGGAGACCCAGTACTTC,many,TRBV28,.,TRBJ2-5
CAIMTSGEDEQFF,TGTGCCATCATGACTAGCGGGGAAGATGAGCAGTTCTTC,many,TRBV10-3,TRBD2,TRBJ2-1
CATSIYRDAGELFF,TGTGCCACCAGTATATACAGGGACGCCGGGGAGCTGTTTTTT,many,TRBV15,.,TRBJ2-2
CSATDDDKTNTEAFF,TGCAGTGCTACGGACGACGACAAGACGAACACTGAAGCTTTCTTT,many,TRBV20-1,.,TRBJ1-1
CASSLEGAVYGYTF,TGTGCCAGCAGCTTAGAAGGTGCGGTATATGGCTACACCTTC,many,TRBV11-2,.,TRBJ1-2
CASSETDRDNSPLHF,TGCGCCAGCAGTGAGACAGATCGAGATAATTCACCCCTCCACTTT,many,TRBV10-2,.,TRBJ1-6
CSASGQTGETQYF,TGCAGTGCCTCGGGACAGACAGGAGAGACCCAGTACTTC,.,TRBV20-1,TRBD1,TRBJ2-5
CASRPGGAETQYF,TGTGCCAGCAGACCGGGGGGCGCAGAGACCCAGTACTTC,many,TRBV6-5,.,TRBJ2-5
CSASVQAGGPETQYF,TGCAGTGCTAGTGTTCAAGCGGGGGGGCCGGAGACCCAGTACTTC,few,TRBV20-1,TRBD2,TRBJ2-5
CASSDDRIEAFF,TGTGCCAGCAGTGACGACAGGATAGAAGCTTTCTTT,many,TRBV25-1,.,TRBJ1-1
CASSLRQGSGNTIYF,TGTGCCAGTAGTCTTCGACAGGGCTCTGGAAACACCATATATTTT,.,TRBV19,TRBD1,TRBJ1-3
CSARETSSSPLNF,TGCAGTGCTAGAGAGACAAGCAGTTCACCCCTCAACTTT,.,TRBV20-1,.,TRBJ1-6
CASSHRGQDTGELFF,TGTGCCAGCAGCCACAGGGGGCAGGACACCGGGGAGCTGTTTTTT,many,TRBV7-8,TRBD1,TRBJ2-2
CASSLGLRNEQFF,TGTGCCAGCAGCCTGGGACTCCGCAATGAGCAGTTCTTC,.,TRBV3-1,.,TRBJ2-1
CASSLGGARGNQPQHF,TGTGCCAGCAGCTTGGGGGGGGCGCGGGGCAATCAGCCCCAGCATTTT,many,TRBV7-9,.,TRBJ1-5
CSARDNQGFTAEAFF,TGCAGTGCTAGAGATAACCAGGGTTTTACCGCTGAAGCTTTCTTT,many,TRBV20-1,.,TRBJ1-1
CASSQEGNRYNEKLFF,TGTGCCAGCAGCCAAGAAGGGAACAGGTATAATGAAAAACTGTTTTTT,many,TRBV3-1,.,TRBJ1-4
CSASLAARTDTQYF,TGCAGTGCTAGCCTAGCGGCTCGCACAGATACGCAGTATTTT,many,TRBV20-1,TRBD2,TRBJ2-3
CASSRRGGATNYGYTF,TGTGCCAGCAGCCGACGGGGGGGGGCCACTAACTATGGCTACACCTTC,many,TRBV13,.,TRBJ1-2
CASSVQGGQPQHF,TGTGCCAGCAGCGTACAGGGCGGCCAGCCCCAGCATTTT,many,TRBV5-5,.,TRBJ1-5
CSVGAGLAFLGNEQFF,TGCAGCGTTGGCGCGGGACTAGCGTTTTTAGGGAATGAGCAGTTCTTC,many,TRBV29-1,TRBD2,TRBJ2-1
CATSRESGLSYNEQFF,TGTGCCACCAGCAGAGAGTCGGGGCTTTCCTACAATGAGCAGTTCTTC,many,TRBV15,.,TRBJ2-1
CASRLEGERGGYGYTF,TGTGCAAGTCGCTTAGAAGGGGAAAGAGGGGGGTATGGCTACACCTTC,many,TRBV12-2,.,TRBJ1-2
CVSSPRGTDYGYTF,TGTGTCAGCAGCCCGCGCGGGACGGACTATGGCTACACCTTC,few,TRBV5-5,.,TRBJ1-2
CASSLGSGANVLTF,TGTGCCAGCAGCTTGGGCTCTGGGGCCAACGTCCTGACTTTC,few,TRBV7-6,.,TRBJ2-6
CASSFRGFGYNEQFF,TGTGCAAGCAGTTTTAGGGGGTTCGGATACAATGAGCAGTTCTTC,.,TRBV28,.,TRBJ2-1
CSASRQDGGTDTQYF,TGCAGTGCCAGCCGGCAGGATGGGGGCACAGATACGCAGTATTTT,many,TRBV20-1,.,TRBJ2-3
CASNTDMNTEAFF,TGTGCCAGCAATACAGATATGAACACTGAAGCTTTCTTT,many,TRBV28,.,TRBJ1-1
CASSQTDRTQYF,TGTGCCAGCAGCCAGACAGATAGAACGCAGTATTTT,many,TRBV12-3/TRBV12-4,.,TRBJ2-3
CASRISVQETQYF,TGCGCCAGCAGGATCTCCGTCCAAGAGACCCAGTACTTC,many,TRBV5-1,.,TRBJ2-5
CASSPRTGTSGAANTGELFF,TGTGCCAGCTCACCGCGAACCGGGACTAGCGGTGCCGCGAACACCGGGGAGCTGTTTTTT,many,TRBV18,TRBD2,TRBJ2-2
CAITPRQGVIGEQYF,TGTGCCATCACCCCACGACAGGGTGTCATCGGCGAGCAGTACTTC,many,TRBV10-3,TRBD1,TRBJ2-7
CASSFDRGGYGYTF,TGTGCCAGCAGCTTTGACAGGGGGGGCTATGGCTACACCTTC,many,TRBV5-4,TRBD1,TRBJ1-2
CSARNGRTYNEQFF,TGCAGTGCTAGAAACGGGAGAACCTACAATGAGCAGTTCTTC,many,TRBV20-1,.,TRBJ2-1
CASSLSTGGSYNEQFF,TGTGCCAGCAGTTTATCGACGGGGGGATCCTACAATGAGCAGTTCTTC,many,TRBV28,TRBD2,TRBJ2-1
CASKGDMNSPLHF,TGCGCCAGCAAGGGGGATATGAATTCACCCCTCCACTTT,many,TRBV10-2,.,TRBJ1-6
CSARVPGRTDTQYF,TGCAGTGCTAGAGTTCCAGGCCGCACAGATACGCAGTATTTT,many,TRBV20-1,.,TRBJ2-3
CASSLELRGETQYF,TGTGCCAGCAGCTTAGAGTTACGGGGGGAGACCCAGTACTTC,many,TRBV7-2,.,TRBJ2-5